The T cell receptor (beta chain) under discussion was sequenced for a study of cytomegalovirus exposure and HLA in healthy donors. As concerns this clone: The antigen is not known.

The length of the CDR3 is 15 residues. The germline gives CDR1 MNHNS, CDR2 SASEGT. V was pared by 3 bases and J by 0 bases, with 10 bases between. Researchers ran the PCR with 60 Vbeta and 13 Jbeta primers. TCRdb keeps only in-frame clones here, not all; method: immunoSEQ multiplex PCR. The sample carries approximately 150,000 clones, 70% to 80% recorded once. Study-wide results and limits: V- and J-gene trimming in TCR beta was tied to a missense DCLRE1C variant by an analysis performed later. Previously analyzed data showed that most TCR beta V segments were productive at a frequency of about 90% or about 30%.

The sequence was obtained from a man between 50 and 59 years old in good health and CMV-seropositive. V is TRBV6-1 and J is TRBJ2-3; D perhaps matches TRBD2 (5 bases). Sequenced: PBMCs. The CDR3 sequence: CASSEERGSTDTQYF. The CDR3 coding sequence is TGTGCCAGCAGTGAGGAACGGGGTAGCACAGATACGCAGTATTTT.